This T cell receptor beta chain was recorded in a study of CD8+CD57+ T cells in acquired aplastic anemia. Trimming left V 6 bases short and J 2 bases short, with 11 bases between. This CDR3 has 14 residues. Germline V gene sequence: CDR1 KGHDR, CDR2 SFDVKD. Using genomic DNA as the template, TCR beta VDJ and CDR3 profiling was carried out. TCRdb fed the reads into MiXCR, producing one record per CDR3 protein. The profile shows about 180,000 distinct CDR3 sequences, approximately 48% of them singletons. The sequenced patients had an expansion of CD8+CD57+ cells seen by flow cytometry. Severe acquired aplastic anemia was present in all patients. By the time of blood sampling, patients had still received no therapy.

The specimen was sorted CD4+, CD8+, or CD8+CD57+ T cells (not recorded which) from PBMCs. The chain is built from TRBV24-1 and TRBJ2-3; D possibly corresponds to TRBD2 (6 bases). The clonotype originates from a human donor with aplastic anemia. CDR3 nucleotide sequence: TGTGCCACCAGTTGGGAGGAAGTCACAGATACGCAGTATTTT. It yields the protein CATSWEEVTDTQYF.